One and the same sample provided the 9 T cell receptor beta chains below, sequenced in a study of blood T cells in healthy people across ages. Together with a sample-barcoded 5' primer, a J-beta primer mix was included in a second PCR lasting about 7 to 11 cycles. TCRdb called the 5' RACE reads again in MiXCR, with one record for every CDR3 protein. The table has 1,500,000 or so distinct CDR3 sequences, approximately 63% seen once. Sample: blood. The receptors were sampled from a man aged 18 to 35 in good health.

V usage is TRBV7-9 and J usage is TRBJ2-5; possibly TRBD1 or TRBD2 for D (5 bases each). Per the germline V gene, CDR1 is SEHNR and CDR2 is FQNEAQ (reference sequence). The CDR3 is 15 amino acids. The V end was cut by 8 bases, the J end by 5 bases, with 21 bases between. The CDR3 is CASQFGPQGGETQYF. Here the CDR3 DNA reads TGTGCCAGCCAATTTGGGCCCCAGGGCGGGGAGACCCAGTACTTC. Drawing the rest from reference TRBV7-9 and TRBJ2-5, the complete variable domain is DTGVSQNPRHKITKRGQNVTFRCDPISEHNRLYWYRQTLGQGPEFLTYFQNEAQLEKSRLLSDRFSAERPKGSFSTLEIQRTEQGDSAMYLCASQFGPQGGETQYFGPGTRLLVL.

This chain joins TRBV4-1 and TRBJ2-7, with D perhaps TRBD2 (5 bases). The CDR3 sequence is 15 residues long. Germline V gene lookup returns CDR1 MGHRA and CDR2 YSYEKL. The V gene lost 0 bases and the J gene lost 2 bases, with 11 bases spanning the gap. The CDR3, as DNA: TGCGCCAGCAGCCAAGATGGAGGAGCAACCTACGAGCAGTACTTC. This sequence encodes CASSQDGGATYEQYF.

This clonotype was seen more than once but under ten times. The chain links TRBV25-1 to TRBJ1-2; D not resolved. The CDR3 consists of 12 residues. V dropped 6 bases and J dropped 6 bases, with 11 bases sitting between them. Germline V gene sequence: CDR1 MGHDK, CDR2 SYGVNS. The CDR3: CASSSPYNGYTF. CDR3 DNA: TGTGCCAGCAGCTCCCCATACAATGGCTACACCTTC.

The rearrangement joins TRBV6-2 or TRBV6-3 to TRBJ1-2, with 7 bases identical to TRBD1. The ends lost 5 bases at V and 2 bases at J; junction bases unmatched: 5. The CDR3 length is 14 residues. Germline V gene sequence: CDR1 MNHEY, CDR2 SVGEGT. Here the CDR3 reads CASSGETGNYGYTF. The CDR3, as DNA: TGTGCCAGCAGTGGGGAGACAGGGAACTATGGCTACACCTTC.

The chain couples TRBV11-2 to TRBJ2-1; D gene ambiguous. V was clipped by 0 bases and J by 6 bases, with 12 bases between them. Germline V gene lookup returns CDR1 SGHAT and CDR2 FQNNGV. This CDR3 comprises 15 residues. CDR3 nucleotide sequence: TGTGCCAGCAGCTTAGATAGGTTGAGAAGCAATGAGCAGTTCTTC. Translated, it gives CASSLDRLRSNEQFF.

The gene calls are TRBV6-5 and TRBJ2-4, with TRBD1 matching 7 bases. V lost 5 bases to trimming and J lost 13 bases; unmatched junction nucleotides: 11. Germline V gene sequence: CDR1 MNHEY, CDR2 SVGAGI. This CDR3 is built from 13 residues. CDR3 sequence reads: CASSQGVIGEQYF. For the CDR3, the DNA is TGTGCCAGCAGTCAGGGGGTCATAGGGGAGCAGTACTTC.

The chain combines TRBV28 with TRBJ2-4; D remains unclear. The CDR3 spans 13 residues. Germline lookup yields CDR1 MDHEN and CDR2 SYDVKM. V was cut by 7 bases and J by 8 bases, with 15 bases left in between. The CDR3 DNA follows: TGTGCCAGCATACCCGTGGGTAGAGACATTCAGTACTTC. It is translated as CASIPVGRDIQYF. Full variable domain (rest looked up from reference TRBV28 and TRBJ2-4): DVKVTQSSRYLVKRTGEKVFLECVQDMDHENMFWYRQDPGLGLRLIYFSYDVKMKEKGDIPEGYSVSREKKERFSLILESASTNQTSMYLCASIPVGRDIQYFGAGTRLSVL.

This clonotype has only a few counts. The rearrangement uses TRBV20-1 and TRBJ1-1; D unclear. Trimming removed 1 base at V and 1 base at J, with 13 bases between. Per the germline V gene, CDR1 is DFQATT and CDR2 is SNEGSKA (reference sequence). The CDR3 is made up of 15 amino acids. CDR3 in DNA: TGCAGTGCTAGAGTCTCTTTTTCTTCGAACACTGAAGCTTTCTTT. It specifies CSARVSFSSNTEAFF.

The chain employs TRBV2 and TRBJ2-7, with D unresolved. Germline V gene lookup returns CDR1 SNHLY and CDR2 FYNNEI. V was cut by 6 bases and J by 6 bases, with 18 bases left in between. CDR3 length: 14 residues. CDR3 sequence (DNA): TGTGCCAGCAGCACGGACGACTCCCCGGGCGAGCAGTACTTC. It yields the protein CASSTDDSPGEQYF. Full variable domain (rest looked up from reference TRBV2 and TRBJ2-7): EPEVTQTPSHQVTQMGQEVILRCVPISNHLYFYWYRQILGQKVEFLVSFYNNEISEKSEIFDDQFSVERPDGSNFTLKIRSTKLEDSAMYFCASSTDDSPGEQYFGPGTRLTVT.